Included here is one TCR beta chain sequence, with context. What antigen it recognizes has not been identified. Base-call qualities are not available, and no considerably larger clone is one nucleotide away. The protocol used for the library was the immunoSEQ multiplex PCR assay. In the paper's pipeline: To diagnose cytomegalovirus status from the catalog of TCR beta chain sequences, a statistical classification framework was built. TCRdb mirrors the immuneACCESS table, restricted to in-frame sequences. Some clones are absent from its copies; in checked studies, under half trace to an unresolved V gene, and the reason for the others is unknown. V, J and clone size were drawn from that table, and D and trimming were deduced from the DNA. Within this sample are about 360,000 clones, with 86% of them counted one time only. The ten largest clones add up to under 0.95% of the sample. This entry comes from a study of cytomegalovirus exposure and HLA in healthy donors (dated by TCRdb to between 2016 and 2019). Study-level background: A later analysis indicated that the 110 or so validation repertoires were generated on the platform also employed for the 700 or so repertoires of the first cohort. The study was designed to test whether signatures of past pathogen exposure could be identified by cataloging public T cell receptors. Along with the approximately 600-subject first cohort, a separate validation cohort of over 90 different subjects was used. High-throughput TCR immunosequencing, statistical association of individual TCRs with disease status, and machine learning were combined to predict cytomegalovirus infection status.

Paper-wide results and their limitations: Of the cluster scores, roughly 95% were above 0 in a later analysis, which found that TCRs clustered in the first cohort also tended to co-occur in the approximately 130 validation repertoires. It was suggested by the authors that the approach could potentially be generalized to other disease states and immunological phenotypes. Three of the identified cytomegalovirus-associated TCR beta chains were confirmed in vitro to be specific for cytomegalovirus antigens. The validation cohort had no HLA typing available for a later analysis, so co-occurrence within that cohort was assessed over all 120 or so repertoires. In both the original and validation cohorts, the classifier was reported to diagnose cytomegalovirus status with high specificity and sensitivity. Across donors, most TCR sequences were observed very rarely, whereas some public TCRs were present in many individuals. A total of 150 or so TCR beta chains were listed by the study as associated with cytomegalovirus.

Separate from the roughly 650-subject first cohort, the validation cohort of 90 to 150 subjects was the group to which the donors belonged. CDR1 SQVTM and CDR2 ANQGSEA are derived from the germline V gene. Here V drops 4 bases and J drops 4 bases, and the junction holds 6 bases not matched to any gene. From cysteine to phenylalanine, the CDR3 is 15 amino acids long. The entry retains the CDR3 DNA only, 45 bases that are in frame from base 1. The receptor's source is a woman aged 18-29 years in good health and CMV-seronegative. Sequenced sample: PBMCs. Recombination linked TRBV29-1 to TRBJ2-3; 12 middle bases align to TRBD2. CDR3 sequence: CSVARTSGTADTQYF. The bases are TGCAGCGTTGCCAGGACTAGCGGGACGGCAGATACGCAGTATTTT.